This TCR beta chain was retrieved from a study of blood T cell repertoires in COVID-19. In the study overall: In each case, the material was cDNA or gDNA derived from T cells, B-cell-depleted T cells, or PBMCs.

Using immunoSEQ multiplex PCR, the repertoire was profiled, and TCRdb retains in-frame clones only, with some absent. The sample contains some 120,000 clones, around 87% of which appear only once. Looked up from germline, CDR1 is LNHDA and CDR2 is SQIVND (reference sequence). CDR3 size: 16 residues. V lost 5 bases to trimming and J lost 5 bases, with 16 bases between them. The rearrangement joins TRBV19 to TRBJ1-6, with D perhaps TRBD1 (5 bases). The TCR was taken from a woman between 45 and 65 years old who had recovered from COVID-19. Sequenced material: peripheral blood. The CDR3 nucleotides are TGTGCCAGTAGTGTCCCGACAGAACTGGATAATTCACCCCTCCACTTT. Translating gives CASSVPTELDNSPLHF.